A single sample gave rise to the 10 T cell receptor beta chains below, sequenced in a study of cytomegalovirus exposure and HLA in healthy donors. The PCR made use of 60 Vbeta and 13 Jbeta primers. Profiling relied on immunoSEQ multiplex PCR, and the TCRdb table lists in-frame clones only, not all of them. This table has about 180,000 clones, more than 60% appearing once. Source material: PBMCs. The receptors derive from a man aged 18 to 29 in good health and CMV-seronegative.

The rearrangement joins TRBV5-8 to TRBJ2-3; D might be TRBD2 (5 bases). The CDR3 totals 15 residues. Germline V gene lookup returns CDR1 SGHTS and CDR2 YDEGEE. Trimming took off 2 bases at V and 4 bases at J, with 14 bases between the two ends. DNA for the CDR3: TGTGCCAGCAGCTTCACTAGAATTCTCCCAGATACGCAGTATTTT. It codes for CASSFTRILPDTQYF.

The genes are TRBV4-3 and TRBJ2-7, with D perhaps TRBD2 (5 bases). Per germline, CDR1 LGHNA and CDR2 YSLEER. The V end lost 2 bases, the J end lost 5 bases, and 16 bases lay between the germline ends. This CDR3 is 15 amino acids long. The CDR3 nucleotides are TGCGCCAGCAGCCAAAGCGGAGTTAATGCCCACGAGCAGTACTTC. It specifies CASSQSGVNAHEQYF.

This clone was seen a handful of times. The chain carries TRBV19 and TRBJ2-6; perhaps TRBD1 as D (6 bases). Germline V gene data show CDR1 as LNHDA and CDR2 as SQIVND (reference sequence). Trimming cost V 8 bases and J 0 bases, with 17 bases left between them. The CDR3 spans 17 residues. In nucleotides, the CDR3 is TGTGCCAGTGAACTCAGGGGTGCCAGCTCTGGGGCCAACGTCCTGACTTTC. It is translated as CASELRGASSGANVLTF.

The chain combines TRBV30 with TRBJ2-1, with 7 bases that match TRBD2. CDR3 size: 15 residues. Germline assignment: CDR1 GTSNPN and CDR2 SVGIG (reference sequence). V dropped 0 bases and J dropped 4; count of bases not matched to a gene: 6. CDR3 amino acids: CAWSVGWGGYNEQFF. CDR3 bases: TGTGCCTGGAGTGTAGGCTGGGGGGGGTACAATGAGCAGTTCTTC.

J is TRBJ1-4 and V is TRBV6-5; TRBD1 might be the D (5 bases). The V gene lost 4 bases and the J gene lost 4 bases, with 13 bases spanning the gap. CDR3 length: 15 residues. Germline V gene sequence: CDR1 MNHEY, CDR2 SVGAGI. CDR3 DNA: TGTGCCAGCAGTTCCCTCGGGGGATATAATGAAAAACTGTTTTTT. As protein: CASSSLGGYNEKLFF.

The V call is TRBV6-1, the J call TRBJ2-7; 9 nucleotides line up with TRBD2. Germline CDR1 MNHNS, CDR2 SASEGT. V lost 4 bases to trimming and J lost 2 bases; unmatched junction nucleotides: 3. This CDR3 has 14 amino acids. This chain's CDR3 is CASSGTSVTYEQYF. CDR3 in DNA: TGTGCCAGCAGTGGGACTAGCGTGACCTACGAGCAGTACTTC.

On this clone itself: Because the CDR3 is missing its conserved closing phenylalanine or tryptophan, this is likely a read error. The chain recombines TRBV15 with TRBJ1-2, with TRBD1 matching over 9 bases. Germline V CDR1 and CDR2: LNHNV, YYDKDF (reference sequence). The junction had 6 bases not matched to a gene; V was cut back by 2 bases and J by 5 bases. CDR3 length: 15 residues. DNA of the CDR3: TGTGCCACCAGCAGACGGGACAGGGTATGGTATGGCTACACCCTC. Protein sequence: CATSRRDRVWYGYTL.

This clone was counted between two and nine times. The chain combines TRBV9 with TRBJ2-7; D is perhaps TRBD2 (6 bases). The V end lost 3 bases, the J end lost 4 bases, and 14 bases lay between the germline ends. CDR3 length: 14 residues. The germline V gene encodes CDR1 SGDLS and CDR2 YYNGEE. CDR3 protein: CASSASRRGYEQYF. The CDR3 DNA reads TGTGCCAGCAGCGCCTCCCGTCGGGGGTACGAGCAGTACTTC.

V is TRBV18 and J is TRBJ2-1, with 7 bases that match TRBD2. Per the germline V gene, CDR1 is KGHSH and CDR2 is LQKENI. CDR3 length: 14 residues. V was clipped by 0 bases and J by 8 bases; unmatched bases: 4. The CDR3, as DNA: TGTGCCAGCTCACCACCGGGCGGGAGCGATGAGCAGTTCTTC. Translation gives CASSPPGGSDEQFF.

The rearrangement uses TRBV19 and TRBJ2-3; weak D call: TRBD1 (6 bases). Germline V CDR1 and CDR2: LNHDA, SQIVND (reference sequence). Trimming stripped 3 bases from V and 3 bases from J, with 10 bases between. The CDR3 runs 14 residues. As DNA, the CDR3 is TGTGCCAGTAGTATTGGGGGCTGGACAGATACGCAGTATTTT. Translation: CASSIGGWTDTQYF.